This is a list of T cell receptor beta chains from one sample in a study of blood T cell repertoires in COVID-19. Produced via immunoSEQ multiplex PCR; TCRdb's table is partial and in-frame only. The repertoire holds 300,000 to 400,000 clones, around 90% seen once, with roughly 3.1% in the top ten. Source material: peripheral blood. The receptors come from a human donor in a cohort sampled during active COVID-19. Each CDR3 is given with its conserved first and last residue. A D gene is named only where the DNA matches it firmly. Some rows mark clone size as missing; the rest say once, few, many or name a class of expanded clone.

>TRBV5-8|TRBJ2-5|-|TRBD1
TGTGCCAGCAGCTTGGGGACAGGGGGTACCGGAGAGACCCAGTACTTC
CASSLGTGGTGETQYF
>TRBV7-2|TRBJ2-1|-|TRBD2
TGTGCCAGCAGCTTAGGAGCGGGGGGGAACAATGAGCAGTTCTTC
CASSLGAGGNNEQFF
>TRBV2|TRBJ2-2|few|TRBD1
TGTGCCAGCAGGCCCCGACAGGGGGCCACCGGGGAGCTGTTTTTT
CASRPRQGATGELFF
>TRBV6-5|TRBJ2-3|-|-
TGTGCCAGCAGTCGAAGCCAGGTCACAGATACGCAGTATTTT
CASSRSQVTDTQYF
>TRBV19|TRBJ2-1|-|-
TGTGCCAGTAGTATCTCTAGTGAGCAGTTCTTC
CASSISSEQFF
>TRBV18|TRBJ2-6|-|TRBD2
TGTGCCAGCTCACCCGGCGGGAGCTCTGGGGCCAACGTCCTGACTTTC
CASSPGGSSGANVLTF
>TRBV30|TRBJ1-2|-|-
TGTGCCTGGAGTGTGGGGGCCGCTCGGACCTTC
CAWSVGAARTF
>TRBV11-1|TRBJ1-2|-|-
TGTGCCAGCAGCTACGCGGAGGGTACAAGGGGCTACACCTTC
CASSYAEGTRGYTF
>TRBV15|TRBJ1-4|-|-
TGTGCCACCAGCAGAGAGTATTTGGCCTTAGTGCGGGAAAAACTGTTTTTT
CATSREYLALVREKLFF
>TRBV7-3|TRBJ2-7|-|TRBD2
TGTGCCAGCAGCCAACTAGCGGGAGAAGCCCACGAGCAGTACTTC
CASSQLAGEAHEQYF
>TRBV6-4|TRBJ2-3|-|-
TGTGCCAGCAGTGACGGTGCGGGGGCAACCACAGATACGCAGTATTTT
CASSDGAGATTDTQYF
>TRBV2|TRBJ2-7|-|-
TGTGCCAGCAGTGAAAGGTCAGGGCCCTACGAGCAGTACTTC
CASSERSGPYEQYF
>TRBV9|TRBJ2-7|-|TRBD2
TGTGCCAGCAGCAGGGGACTAGCGGGGAACGAGCAGTACTTC
CASSRGLAGNEQYF
>TRBV19|TRBJ2-1|-|TRBD2
TGTGCCAGTAGCCGACTAGCGGGGGGACCCTACAATGAGCAGTTCTTC
CASSRLAGGPYNEQFF
>TRBV19|TRBJ2-1|few|TRBD2
TGTGCCAGTAGTCGACTAGCGGGAGTACATGAGCAGTTCTTC
CASSRLAGVHEQFF
>TRBV3-1/TRBV3-2|TRBJ2-7|-|TRBD2
TGTGCCAGCAGCCAACTAGCGGGCTACGAGCAGTACTTC
CASSQLAGYEQYF
>TRBV30|TRBJ1-2|-|-
TGTGCCTGGAGTGTGTCCGCGGATGGCTACACCTTC
CAWSVSADGYTF
>TRBV6-6|TRBJ2-5|-|TRBD1
TGTGCCAGCACCAACCAGGGACAGGGGATTGAGACCCAGTACTTC
CASTNQGQGIETQYF
>TRBV4-1|TRBJ1-5|few|-
TGCGCCAGCAGCCAGACTGACAGATCCCGCCAGCCCCAGCATTTT
CASSQTDRSRQPQHF
>TRBV28|TRBJ2-6|-|-
TGTGCCAGTCGGGACATCTCTGGGGCCAACGTCCTGACTTTC
CASRDISGANVLTF
>TRBV6-5|TRBJ2-2|-|TRBD1
TGTGCCAGCAGCGACAGGGGAGGTACCGGGGAGCTGTTTTTT
CASSDRGGTGELFF
>TRBV18|TRBJ1-5|-|-
TGTGCCAGCTCACCAGGAAATCCGGGACTCAATCAGCCCCAGCATTTT
CASSPGNPGLNQPQHF
>TRBV19|TRBJ2-5|-|TRBD2
TGTGCCAGTAGTATGCTCCGCGGGAGGGACCAAGAGACCCAGTACTTC
CASSMLRGRDQETQYF
>TRBV11-2|TRBJ1-1|few|-
TGTGCCAGCAGCTTAGGGCTGAACACTGAAGCTTTCTTT
CASSLGLNTEAFF
>TRBV9|TRBJ2-2|-|TRBD1
TGTGCCAGCAGCGAAAGGACAGGTAACACCGGGGAGCTGTTTTTT
CASSERTGNTGELFF
>TRBV6-5|TRBJ1-6|-|-
TGTGCCAGCAGCAGGGCCCTACTGGATTCACCCCTCCACTTT
CASSRALLDSPLHF
>TRBV6-5|TRBJ2-1|-|TRBD1
TGTGCCAGCAGTAATAACAGGGGTACTGAGCAGTTCTTC
CASSNNRGTEQFF
>TRBV5-3|TRBJ1-2|-|-
TGTGCCAGAAGCTGTCAATATGGCTACACCTTC
CARSCQYGYTF
>TRBV6-2/TRBV6-3|TRBJ1-1|-|-
TGTGCCAGCAGTAGCGACGGTATGAACACTGAAGCTTTCTTT
CASSSDGMNTEAFF
>TRBV9|TRBJ2-4|-|TRBD2
TGTGCCAGCACCCCGGGACTAGCTCCAGCCAAAAACATTCAGTACTTC
CASTPGLAPAKNIQYF
>TRBV5-1|TRBJ1-2|-|-
TGCGCCAGCAGCTTGGTCCCAGGTACTAACTATGGCTACACCTTC
CASSLVPGTNYGYTF
>TRBV2|TRBJ2-3|few|TRBD2
TGTGCCAGTGGACTAGCGGGAGCAGATACGCAGTATTTT
CASGLAGADTQYF
>TRBV7-9|TRBJ2-1|-|TRBD2
TGTGCCAGCGACGATACTAGCGCCTACAATGAGCAGTTCTTC
CASDDTSAYNEQFF
>TRBV13|TRBJ1-1|-|-
TGTGCCAGCAGTCGGGACACATACACTGAAGCTTTCTTT
CASSRDTYTEAFF
>TRBV11-2|TRBJ2-3|once|TRBD2
TGTGCCAGCAGCTTAAGGCTCTTAGCGGGGGGGCCTGGTACGCAGTATTTT
CASSLRLLAGGPGTQYF
>TRBV15|TRBJ2-1|-|-
TGTGCCACCAGCAGAGATTTTGCGGGCAGTGAGCAGTTCTTC
CATSRDFAGSEQFF
>TRBV4-2|TRBJ1-6|-|-
TGTGCCAGCAGCCAAGATAATAGGAACGGGGATAGCTCCTATAATTCACCCCTCCACTTT
CASSQDNRNGDSSYNSPLHF
>TRBV19|TRBJ1-1|few|-
TGTGCCAGTAGTATAGGAGCGGGTTCGGGAGCTGAAGCTTTCTTT
CASSIGAGSGAEAFF
>TRBV3-1/TRBV3-2|TRBJ2-5|-|TRBD1
TGTGCCAGCAGCATAAGAGTGGCGGGACAGGGAGACGAGACCCAGTACTTC
CASSIRVAGQGDETQYF
>TRBV9|TRBJ1-4|-|-
TGTGCCAGCAGCCCGGGAGGTAATGAAAAACTGTTTTTT
CASSPGGNEKLFF
>TRBV9|TRBJ2-7|-|TRBD2
TGTGCCAGCAGCGTAGCTGGGCTAGCGGCCTACGAGCAGTACTTC
CASSVAGLAAYEQYF
>TRBV7-3|TRBJ2-3|-|-
TGTGCCAGCAGCCAAGGGGGTGCAGATACGCAGTATTTT
CASSQGGADTQYF
>TRBV5-6|TRBJ2-3|-|TRBD1
TGTGCCAGCAGCTCGGCCCGACAGGGGGATCGCACAGATACGCAGTATTTT
CASSSARQGDRTDTQYF
>TRBV28|TRBJ2-1|-|-
TGTGCCAGCCGGGCGGGTGGTGGGGATGAGCAGTTCTTC
CASRAGGGDEQFF
>TRBV5-6|TRBJ2-2|-|TRBD1
TGTGCCAGCAGCTTACCGGGACAGGGGAACACCGGGGAGCTGTTTTTT
CASSLPGQGNTGELFF